This TCR beta chain stems from a study of post-analysis software for immune sequencing data. The library was made from cDNA and included unique molecular identifiers. TCRdb reprocessed the PCR reads via MiXCR and lists one record per CDR3 protein. The sample lists some 700,000 distinct CDR3 sequences; more than 50% were seen once. Study results and limitations: The F measure placed samples prepared in the same batch into strongly shared clusters. TRBV5-6, TRBV5-1 and TRBV20-1 belonged to a set of roughly 5 TRBV segments that were more frequent in patients than controls.

Trimming took off 3 bases at V and 6 bases at J, with 8 bases between the two ends. The CDR3 extends over 11 amino acids. Germline CDR1 reads DFQATT; CDR2 reads SNEGSKA (reference sequence). Turning to this clonotype: Its specificity is unknown.

Sample: blood. This sequence was found in a girl aged 2 to 9 with multiple sclerosis. V is TRBV20-1 and J is TRBJ1-2; D is uncertain. The CDR3 region is CSARSGDGYTF. The CDR3 coding sequence is TGCAGTGCTAGGAGCGGGGATGGCTACACCTTC.